The 18 T cell receptor beta chains in this list originate from one sample, sequenced in a study of shared clonotypes between healthy human individuals. Naive CD8 cells lacked CD45RO, underwent positive selection for CCR7 and left out terminally differentiated effector memory CD45RA+ cells. Here immunoSEQ multiplex PCR was the method, and the copy in TCRdb shows in-frame clones only, minus some. Among 800,000 or so clones listed, approximately 97% were seen once. The sequencing input was naive CD8+ T cells sorted from blood. The receptors were sampled from a man aged 25-40 years in good health.

The chain has TRBV21-1 and TRBJ2-7; TRBD2 is the table's D call, not checked against the DNA. TRBV21-1 is a known pseudogene. The CDR3 loop spans 13 amino acids. CDR3 sequence (DNA): TGTGCCAGCAGCAAAACTATATGCGCCGAGCAGTACTTC. This sequence encodes CASSKTICAEQYF.

The J gene is TRBJ1-1, the V gene TRBV6-5, with 8 bases lining up with TRBD1. Germline V gives CDR1 MNHEY, CDR2 SVGAGI. CDR3 size: 15 residues. The J segment lost 5 bases and the V segment lost 6 bases, leaving 11 bases of the junction unmatched. CDR3 residues: CASSANTGGGTEAFF. The CDR3 DNA follows: TGTGCCAGCAGCGCGAACACAGGGGGAGGGACTGAAGCTTTCTTT.

The chain combines TRBV29-1 with TRBJ2-2; 8 bases match TRBD1. Per germline, CDR1 SQVTM and CDR2 ANQGSEA. This CDR3 region has 13 residues. V trimming: 7 bases; J trimming: 3 bases; junction bases outside the gene matches: 4. The CDR3 loop is CSADREDTGELFF. CDR3 sequence (DNA): TGCAGCGCGGACAGGGAGGACACCGGGGAGCTGTTTTTT.

Remarks on this clone: Given a much more abundant clone one base away, this may be a read error. Other nucleotide sequences in the sample specify the same CDR3. The gene calls are TRBV11-3 and TRBJ2-7; a possible D gene is TRBD1 (5 bases). CDR3 size: 12 residues. V was clipped by 4 bases and J by 1 base, with 5 bases between them. Germline CDR1 reads SGHNT; CDR2 reads YENEEA. CDR3 amino acids: CASSSGSYEQYF. CDR3 nucleotide sequence: TGTGCCAGCAGCTCAGGGTCCTACGAGCAGTACTTC.

The gene calls are TRBV5-1 and TRBJ2-7; D ambiguous. The CDR3 is made up of 14 amino acids. Germline V gene data show CDR1 as SGHRS and CDR2 as YFSETQ. The V end lost 0 bases, the J end lost 2 bases, and 9 bases lay between the germline ends. The CDR3 loop is CASSLEVRAYEQYF. Here the CDR3 DNA reads TGCGCCAGCAGCTTGGAGGTTCGAGCCTACGAGCAGTACTTC.

The CDR3 reads CASSLIGGRAYNEQFF. In DNA form, the CDR3 reads TGTGCCAGCAGTTTAATCGGCGGGAGGGCCTACAATGAGCAGTTCTTC. The V and J genes are TRBV27 and TRBJ2-1; 9 nucleotides agree with TRBD2. J lost 2 bases, V lost 2 bases, and 4 bases had no gene match. The CDR3 contains 16 residues. In germline, CDR1 is MNHEY, CDR2 SMNVEV (reference sequence).

J is TRBJ2-1 and V is TRBV4-1, with 8 bases lining up with TRBD2. V trimming: 5 bases; J trimming: 0 bases; junction bases outside the gene matches: 3. Germline loops: CDR1 MGHRA, CDR2 YSYEKL. CDR3 length equals 15 residues. The DNA of the CDR3 is TGCGCCAGCAGCACTAGCGGAAGCTCCTACAATGAGCAGTTCTTC. It codes for CASSTSGSSYNEQFF.

The chain carries TRBV2 and TRBJ2-7; D is unclear. Trimming took off 5 bases at V and 0 bases at J, with 8 bases between the two ends. Germline lookup yields CDR1 SNHLY and CDR2 FYNNEI. The CDR3 sequence is 13 residues long. CDR3 sequence: CASSRIASYEQYF. In DNA form, the CDR3 reads TGTGCCAGCAGTCGGATAGCCTCCTACGAGCAGTACTTC.

The V call is TRBV27, the J call TRBJ2-1; TRBD2 agrees at 7 bases. The CDR3 runs 14 residues. Germline lookup yields CDR1 MNHEY and CDR2 SMNVEV (reference sequence). Trimming cost V 6 bases and J 3 bases; bases outside gene matches: 5. The DNA of the CDR3 is TGTGCCAGCAGGAGCGGGAACCTCTACAATGAGCAGTTCTTC. Protein: CASRSGNLYNEQFF.

The chain links TRBV27 to TRBJ2-1; 10 positions agree with TRBD2. The junction had 23 bases not matched to a gene; V was cut back by 4 bases and J by 8 bases. Germline V gene data show CDR1 as MNHEY and CDR2 as SMNVEV (reference sequence). There are 20 residues in the CDR3. The CDR3 bases are TGTGCCAGCAGTTCTCCCGGGGCAACTCGAGCGGGAGGGGGCTTAGATGAGCAGTTCTTC. Its translation is CASSSPGATRAGGGLDEQFF.

The V call is TRBV7-9, the J call TRBJ2-7; 9 nucleotides agree with TRBD1. This CDR3 has 16 residues. The V and J ends lost 3 bases and 0 bases, in that order; junction bases with no gene match: 6. Germline V gene data show CDR1 as SEHNR and CDR2 as FQNEAQ (reference sequence). In DNA form, the CDR3 reads TGTGCCAGCAGCTTGGAGACAGGGGGTCACTCCTACGAGCAGTACTTC. Its protein is CASSLETGGHSYEQYF.

The chain joins TRBV7-8 to TRBJ2-5, with D possibly being TRBD2 (5 bases). This CDR3 region has 17 residues. The germline gives CDR1 SGHVS, CDR2 FQNEAQ. V dropped 5 bases and J dropped 5 bases, with 24 bases sitting between them. This chain's CDR3 is CASSLRKNRAGRETQYF. The DNA for the CDR3 is TGTGCCAGCAGCCTAAGAAAGAATAGGGCGGGCCGGGAGACCCAGTACTTC.

The V call is TRBV27, the J call TRBJ2-3, with TRBD2 matching over 9 bases. V shed 2 bases, J shed 4 bases, and the junction held 13 bases outside the gene matches. This CDR3 spans 18 amino acids. Germline CDR1 and CDR2: MNHEY and SMNVEV (reference sequence). As DNA, the CDR3 is TGTGCCAGCAGTTTAATAGCGGGAGAAGTTGGAGGTGCAGATACGCAGTATTTT. This encodes CASSLIAGEVGGADTQYF.

The chain employs TRBV7-9 and TRBJ2-5; 8 bases fit TRBD1. Germline values: CDR1 SEHNR, CDR2 FQNEAQ (reference sequence). The CDR3 has 15 amino acids. The V and J ends lost 1 base and 5 bases, in that order; junction bases with no gene match: 6. The CDR3 protein is CASSLGETGVETQYF. CDR3 coding DNA: TGTGCCAGCAGCTTAGGAGAGACAGGGGTCGAGACCCAGTACTTC. Filled out from reference TRBV7-9 and TRBJ2-5, the complete variable domain reads DTGVSQNPRHKITKRGQNVTFRCDPISEHNRLYWYRQTLGQGPEFLTYFQNEAQLEKSRLLSDRFSAERPKGSFSTLEIQRTEQGDSAMYLCASSLGETGVETQYFGPGTRLLVL.

The J gene is TRBJ2-3, the V gene TRBV27, with a possible D match to TRBD2 (5 bases). Germline values: CDR1 MNHEY, CDR2 SMNVEV (reference sequence). Deletions cut 8 bases from V and 5 bases from J, with 11 bases between. The CDR3 extends over 12 amino acids. In DNA, the CDR3 is TGTGCCAGCTGGAGACGGGGAGATACGCAGTATTTT. Protein: CASWRRGDTQYF.

This rearrangement joins TRBV5-8 to TRBJ1-2, with a weak D call TRBD1 (6 bases). Germline CDR1 reads SGHTS; CDR2 reads YDEGEE. V lost 4 bases to trimming and J lost 2 bases, with 18 bases between them. The CDR3 totals 16 residues. In DNA, the CDR3 is TGTGCCAGCAGCCCGAGAAGGACAGCACCAAACTATGGCTACACCTTC. Residues: CASSPRRTAPNYGYTF.

The sample holds one count of this clone. The V call is TRBV29-1, the J call TRBJ1-2, with no clear D. The length of the CDR3 is 12 residues. V was clipped by 7 bases and J by 7 bases, with 16 bases between them. Germline-derived CDR1 and CDR2 are SQVTM and ANQGSEA. The CDR3 loop reads CSAGPISGGYTF. The CDR3 nucleotides are TGCAGCGCCGGGCCCATCTCGGGTGGCTACACCTTC.

The genes are TRBV19 and TRBJ2-2; TRBD2 aligns across 7 bases. V was clipped by 3 bases and J by 2 bases; unmatched bases: 6. CDR1 is LNHDA and CDR2 is SQIVND in the germline V gene (reference sequence). The length of the CDR3 is 16 residues. The CDR3 DNA reads TGTGCCAGTAGTATTTTGGGAGGGCCTAACACCGGGGAGCTGTTTTTT. Protein product: CASSILGGPNTGELFF.